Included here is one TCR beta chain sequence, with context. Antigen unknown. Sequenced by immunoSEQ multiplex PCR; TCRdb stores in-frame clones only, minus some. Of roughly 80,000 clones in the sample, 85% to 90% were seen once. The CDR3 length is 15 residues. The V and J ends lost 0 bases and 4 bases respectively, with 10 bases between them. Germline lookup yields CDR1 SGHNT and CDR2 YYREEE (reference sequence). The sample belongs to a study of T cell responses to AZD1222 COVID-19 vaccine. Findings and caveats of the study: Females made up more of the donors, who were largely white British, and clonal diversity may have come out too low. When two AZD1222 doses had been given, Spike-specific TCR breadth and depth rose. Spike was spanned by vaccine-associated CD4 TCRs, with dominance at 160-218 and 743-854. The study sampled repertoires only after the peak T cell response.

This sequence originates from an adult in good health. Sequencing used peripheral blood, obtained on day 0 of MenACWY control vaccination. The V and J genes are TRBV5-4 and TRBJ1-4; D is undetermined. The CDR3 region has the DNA TGTGCCAGCAGCTTGGGAGGCAGCTTTAATGAAAAACTGTTTTTT. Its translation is CASSLGGSFNEKLFF.